The rows below give T cell receptor beta chains drawn from one sample of a study of blood T cell repertoires in COVID-19. Method: immunoSEQ multiplex PCR; TCRdb's copy keeps in-frame clones and lacks some. The sample consists of some 160,000 clones, around 85% of them appearing once. Sequencing input: PBMCs or T cells enriched from blood (not recorded which). These receptors all stem from a woman aged 35 to 49 who had recovered from COVID-19. Each CDR3 is given with its conserved first and last residue. D genes are given only for firm matches. The size of a clone is reported for some rows only, either as once, few or many, or as a class for expanded clones.

j_call: TRBJ2-7; d_call: .; clone_size: .; v_call: TRBV7-4; cdr3_length: 16; cdr3_nt: TGTGCCAGCAGCCCTTCGCGGCGGCTTTTACCCTACGAGCAGTACTTC; cdr3_aa: CASSPSRRLLPYEQYF
j_call: TRBJ2-1; d_call: TRBD2; clone_size: .; v_call: TRBV10-3; cdr3_length: 16; cdr3_nt: TGTGCCATCAGTGGTTCGGGGGGGAGCTCCTACAATGAGCAGTTCTTC; cdr3_aa: CAISGSGGSSYNEQFF
j_call: TRBJ1-5; d_call: .; clone_size: few; v_call: TRBV15; cdr3_length: 14; cdr3_nt: TGTGCCACCAGCAGAGATAAGGGGAACCAGCCCCAGCATTTT; cdr3_aa: CATSRDKGNQPQHF
j_call: TRBJ2-7; d_call: TRBD1; clone_size: .; v_call: TRBV4-1; cdr3_length: 15; cdr3_nt: TGCGCCAGCAGCCAAAGGGGACAGGGGGCCTACGAGCAGTACTTC; cdr3_aa: CASSQRGQGAYEQYF
j_call: TRBJ2-7; d_call: TRBD2; clone_size: .; v_call: TRBV6-6; cdr3_length: 15; cdr3_nt: TGTGCCAGCAGTTCCATAGCGGGGGGGTCCTACGAGCAGTACTTC; cdr3_aa: CASSSIAGGSYEQYF
j_call: TRBJ1-1; d_call: TRBD1; clone_size: .; v_call: TRBV7-8; cdr3_length: 15; cdr3_nt: TGTGCCAGCAGCCAGCGGACAGGTGGAAACACTGAAGCTTTCTTT; cdr3_aa: CASSQRTGGNTEAFF
j_call: TRBJ2-7; d_call: TRBD1; clone_size: .; v_call: TRBV2; cdr3_length: 15; cdr3_nt: TGTGCCAGCAGTGACGGGACAGGGAATTCCTACGAGCAGTACTTC; cdr3_aa: CASSDGTGNSYEQYF
j_call: TRBJ2-7; d_call: .; clone_size: .; v_call: TRBV5-6; cdr3_length: 14; cdr3_nt: TGTGCCAGCAGCTTGGGGGCTTCCATCCACGAGCAGTACTTC; cdr3_aa: CASSLGASIHEQYF
j_call: TRBJ2-5; d_call: TRBD1; clone_size: .; v_call: TRBV7-3; cdr3_length: 16; cdr3_nt: TGTGCCAGCAGCCGGGGACAGGGACTATTCCAAGAGACCCAGTACTTC; cdr3_aa: CASSRGQGLFQETQYF
j_call: TRBJ2-2; d_call: TRBD2; clone_size: .; v_call: TRBV5-1; cdr3_length: 16; cdr3_nt: TGCGCCAGCAGCTTGGAACTAGCGGGGGACACCGGGGAGCTGTTTTTT; cdr3_aa: CASSLELAGDTGELFF
j_call: TRBJ2-3; d_call: .; clone_size: .; v_call: TRBV3-1/TRBV3-2; cdr3_length: 16; cdr3_nt: TGTGCCAGCAGCCAAGGTTTTCGTCAGGCCACAGATACGCAGTATTTT; cdr3_aa: CASSQGFRQATDTQYF
j_call: TRBJ1-2; d_call: .; clone_size: .; v_call: TRBV29-1; cdr3_length: 14; cdr3_nt: TGCAGCGTTGAAGATCTACGGACAGAGAATGGCTACACCTTC; cdr3_aa: CSVEDLRTENGYTF
j_call: TRBJ1-5; d_call: TRBD1; clone_size: .; v_call: TRBV19; cdr3_length: 16; cdr3_nt: TGTGCCAGTAGTATTTCGGGACAGGGGGTCGGTCAGCCCCAGCATTTT; cdr3_aa: CASSISGQGVGQPQHF
j_call: TRBJ2-7; d_call: TRBD2; clone_size: .; v_call: TRBV30; cdr3_length: 13; cdr3_nt: TGTGCCTGGAGGGGACTAGCGTCAGTCGAGCAGTACTTC; cdr3_aa: CAWRGLASVEQYF
j_call: TRBJ1-1; d_call: .; clone_size: .; v_call: TRBV11-2; cdr3_length: 13; cdr3_nt: TGTGCCAGCAGCTTAGAGGACTCCATTGAAGCTTTCTTT; cdr3_aa: CASSLEDSIEAFF
j_call: TRBJ1-1; d_call: .; clone_size: .; v_call: TRBV19; cdr3_length: 13; cdr3_nt: TGTGCCAGTCAAACATGGACAAACACTGAAGCTTTCTTT; cdr3_aa: CASQTWTNTEAFF
j_call: TRBJ1-4; d_call: TRBD1; clone_size: .; v_call: TRBV3-1/TRBV3-2; cdr3_length: 15; cdr3_nt: TGTGCCAGCAGCCCCGGGGACAGACAAAATGAAAAACTGTTTTTT; cdr3_aa: CASSPGDRQNEKLFF
j_call: TRBJ1-2; d_call: TRBD1; clone_size: .; v_call: TRBV7-6; cdr3_length: 15; cdr3_nt: TGTGCCAGCAGCTTAGGAGGGGGCCCGGGGGACGGCTACACCTTC; cdr3_aa: CASSLGGGPGDGYTF
j_call: TRBJ2-7; d_call: TRBD1; clone_size: few; v_call: TRBV6-5; cdr3_length: 14; cdr3_nt: TGTGCCAGCAGTCCACGGGACAGGGGGGGCGAGCAGTACTTC; cdr3_aa: CASSPRDRGGEQYF
j_call: TRBJ1-1; d_call: .; clone_size: few; v_call: TRBV5-4; cdr3_length: 13; cdr3_nt: TGTGCCAGCAGCTTTCAGCGGGGCACTGAAGCTTTCTTT; cdr3_aa: CASSFQRGTEAFF
j_call: TRBJ2-5; d_call: TRBD2; clone_size: .; v_call: TRBV29-1; cdr3_length: 16; cdr3_nt: TGCAGCGTTGGGTTCCTAGCGGGAGAGGGATCAGAGACCCAGTACTTC; cdr3_aa: CSVGFLAGEGSETQYF
j_call: TRBJ1-6; d_call: TRBD1; clone_size: .; v_call: TRBV6-1; cdr3_length: 18; cdr3_nt: TGTGCCAGCAGTGTGTCTAGGGACAGCGCCCAGGGTGATTCACCCCTCCACTTT; cdr3_aa: CASSVSRDSAQGDSPLHF
j_call: TRBJ2-7; d_call: TRBD1; clone_size: .; v_call: TRBV11-2; cdr3_length: 13; cdr3_nt: TGTGCCAGCAGGACGGGACAGGGCAACGAGCAGTACTTC; cdr3_aa: CASRTGQGNEQYF
j_call: TRBJ2-1; d_call: .; clone_size: .; v_call: TRBV19; cdr3_length: 13; cdr3_nt: TGTGCCAGTACTGTTGGAGGGATAGAAGAGCAGTTCTTC; cdr3_aa: CASTVGGIEEQFF
j_call: TRBJ1-1; d_call: .; clone_size: few; v_call: TRBV10-3; cdr3_length: 11; cdr3_nt: TGTGCCATCAGAGGGGACACTGAAGCTTTCTTT; cdr3_aa: CAIRGDTEAFF
j_call: TRBJ2-2; d_call: TRBD2; clone_size: .; v_call: TRBV2; cdr3_length: 15; cdr3_nt: TGTGCCAGCCGTGACGGACTAGTCCCAACCGGGGAGCTGTTTTTT; cdr3_aa: CASRDGLVPTGELFF
j_call: TRBJ1-2; d_call: .; clone_size: .; v_call: TRBV5-1; cdr3_length: 14; cdr3_nt: TGCGCCAGCAGCAAGGACAGCCCTTTCTATGGCTACACCTTC; cdr3_aa: CASSKDSPFYGYTF
j_call: TRBJ1-1; d_call: TRBD1; clone_size: .; v_call: TRBV5-4; cdr3_length: 12; cdr3_nt: TGTGCCAGCAGCTGGGGGACAGGTGAAGCTTTCTTT; cdr3_aa: CASSWGTGEAFF
j_call: TRBJ1-2; d_call: TRBD1; clone_size: once; v_call: TRBV7-9; cdr3_length: 14; cdr3_nt: TGTGCCAGCAGCCGAACCGGACAGGGCTATGGCTACACCTTC; cdr3_aa: CASSRTGQGYGYTF